A selection of T cell receptor beta chains follows, all from one sample in a study of tumor-infiltrating lymphocytes in primary liver carcinoma. TCRdb independently ran MiXCR on the multiplex PCR reads; one entry per CDR3 protein. The sample holds 190,000 or so distinct CDR3 sequences, roughly two thirds seen once. The sequenced sample consisted of peripheral blood. These receptors were obtained from a woman aged 55-69 years with primary liver carcinoma and hepatitis B virus infection. Both conserved end residues are part of each CDR3. The D gene is left open where the match is weak. Where a row states a size, it is once, few, many or the class of an expanded clone; other rows omit it.

J gene,clone size,V gene,D gene,CDR3 DNA,CDR3 protein
TRBJ1-1,NA,TRBV12-3/TRBV12-4,NA,TGTGCCAGCAGTTGGGGACTGGGGGGCACTGAAGCTTTCTTT,CASSWGLGGTEAFF
TRBJ2-7,NA,TRBV5-4,TRBD1,TGTACCAGCAGCCACCGGGACAGGGCCCCCTACGAGCAGTACTTC,CTSSHRDRAPYEQYF
TRBJ2-3,NA,TRBV11-2,NA,TGTGCCAGCAGCCCTAAGTGGCCTTTGACAGATACGCAGTATTTT,CASSPKWPLTDTQYF
TRBJ2-5,NA,TRBV5-4,TRBD2,TGTGCCAGCAGCTCGGGGGGGCGCGTGGAAGAGACCCAATACTTC,CASSSGGRVEETQYF
TRBJ2-5,many,TRBV29-1,TRBD2,TGCAGCGGGAGCGGGATTTCGGGAGAGACCCAGTACTTC,CSGSGISGETQYF
TRBJ2-1,once,TRBV6-1,TRBD2,TGTGCTAGCAGTTTGGTAGTGGGAGGGCGTGAGCAGTTCTTC,CASSLVVGGREQFF
TRBJ2-3,many,TRBV11-2,NA,TGTGCCAGCAGCCTCCTTCAGGGGTCAGATACGCAGTATTTT,CASSLLQGSDTQYF
TRBJ2-7,NA,TRBV6-5,NA,TGTGCCAGCAGCCGGGCAAACAGGGACTACGAGCAGTACTTC,CASSRANRDYEQYF
TRBJ1-6,NA,TRBV12-3/TRBV12-4,TRBD1,TGTGTCAGCAGCCCGGGACAGGGTAACTCACCCATCCACTTT,CVSSPGQGNSPIHF
TRBJ2-7,NA,TRBV4-1,NA,TGCGTCAGCAGCCAACTTTACAGGGTCCACCCTTACAAGCAGTACTTC,CVSSQLYRVHPYKQYF